This is a list of T cell receptor beta chains from one sample in a study of blood T cells in healthy people across ages. TCRdb re-analysed the 5' RACE reads in MiXCR, keeping a single row per CDR3 protein. The table shows more than 500,000 distinct CDR3 sequences, with about 27% occurring only once. The same sample was also used in a study of T cells of mothers and their children.

The sequenced sample was blood. The receptors come from a boy aged 2 to 10 in good health. The CDR3 runs from the conserved cysteine through the conserved F or W. The D gene is left open where the match is weak. Not every row has a clone size; where given, it reads once, few, many or a size class.

clone_size: few; d_call: TRBD2; j_call: TRBJ2-3; v_call: TRBV6-2/TRBV6-3; cdr3_nt: TGTGCCAGCAGTTCACTGACTAGCGGGAGCACAGATACGCAGTATTTT; cdr3_aa: CASSSLTSGSTDTQYF
clone_size: NA; d_call: TRBD1; j_call: TRBJ1-2; v_call: TRBV12-3/TRBV12-4; cdr3_nt: TGTGCCAGCAGTTTATCCGGGACAGACAACTATGGCTACACCTTC; cdr3_aa: CASSLSGTDNYGYTF
clone_size: few; d_call: NA; j_call: TRBJ2-1; v_call: TRBV12-3/TRBV12-4; cdr3_nt: TGTGCCAGCAGTTTAGCTGCCAGGTTCTACAATGAGCAGTTCTTC; cdr3_aa: CASSLAARFYNEQFF
clone_size: once; d_call: NA; j_call: TRBJ1-2; v_call: TRBV11-2; cdr3_nt: TGTGCCAGCAACTCGTCCCAGTCGGGATTCTTCTATGGCTACACCTTC; cdr3_aa: CASNSSQSGFFYGYTF
clone_size: few; d_call: TRBD1; j_call: TRBJ2-2; v_call: TRBV29-1; cdr3_nt: TGCAGCGTCCCCGGGACAGGACAGAACACCGGGGAGCTGTTTTTT; cdr3_aa: CSVPGTGQNTGELFF
clone_size: few; d_call: TRBD1; j_call: TRBJ2-1; v_call: TRBV7-9; cdr3_nt: TGTGCCAGCAGCCCCCCGGTCGGGGACAGGGGGGGGAATGAGCAGTTCTTC; cdr3_aa: CASSPPVGDRGGNEQFF
clone_size: NA; d_call: NA; j_call: TRBJ2-1; v_call: TRBV29-1; cdr3_nt: TGCAGCTTCAGACTAGGGGGCATTGAGCAGTTCTTC; cdr3_aa: CSFRLGGIEQFF
clone_size: few; d_call: TRBD2; j_call: TRBJ2-1; v_call: TRBV7-2; cdr3_nt: TGTGCCAGCAGCTGGGGAAGCGGGGGCTACAATGAGCAGTTCTTC; cdr3_aa: CASSWGSGGYNEQFF
clone_size: NA; d_call: NA; j_call: TRBJ2-5; v_call: TRBV6-6; cdr3_nt: TGTGCCAGCAGTTACAGGGTTTTGAGGGAAGAAGAGACCCAGTACTTC; cdr3_aa: CASSYRVLREEETQYF
clone_size: few; d_call: TRBD2; j_call: TRBJ2-1; v_call: TRBV24-1; cdr3_nt: TGTGCCACCAGTGTCGGGACTAGCGGGGGGTACGATGAGCAGTTCTTC; cdr3_aa: CATSVGTSGGYDEQFF
clone_size: NA; d_call: NA; j_call: TRBJ1-2; v_call: TRBV5-1; cdr3_nt: TGCGCCAGCAGCTCGGCGGACTCTTGGCGGGGCTACACCTTC; cdr3_aa: CASSSADSWRGYTF
clone_size: few; d_call: NA; j_call: TRBJ2-5; v_call: TRBV15; cdr3_nt: TGTGCCACCAGCAGAAACGGGCAAGAGACCCAGTACTTC; cdr3_aa: CATSRNGQETQYF
clone_size: few; d_call: TRBD1; j_call: TRBJ2-1; v_call: TRBV20-1; cdr3_nt: TGCAGTGCTATCCGGGACAGTAACAATGAGCAGTTCTTC; cdr3_aa: CSAIRDSNNEQFF
clone_size: few; d_call: NA; j_call: TRBJ2-3; v_call: TRBV20-1; cdr3_nt: TGCAGTGCTGGGGGTTGGGGCCGCACAGATACGCAGTATTTT; cdr3_aa: CSAGGWGRTDTQYF
clone_size: NA; d_call: NA; j_call: TRBJ2-5; v_call: TRBV5-5; cdr3_nt: TGTGCCAGCAGCTTACTTACGCAAGAGACCCAGTACTTC; cdr3_aa: CASSLLTQETQYF
clone_size: few; d_call: NA; j_call: TRBJ1-2; v_call: TRBV5-1; cdr3_nt: TGCGCCAGCACCCGGTTTGAGGGGTACGGCTACACCTTC; cdr3_aa: CASTRFEGYGYTF
clone_size: once; d_call: NA; j_call: TRBJ1-2; v_call: TRBV7-9; cdr3_nt: TGTGCCAGCAGCTTTCGAGAAAACTATGGCTACACCTTC; cdr3_aa: CASSFRENYGYTF
clone_size: NA; d_call: NA; j_call: TRBJ2-3; v_call: TRBV4-3; cdr3_nt: TGCGCCAGCAGCCAAGATCCAGGAGCAATCACAGATACGCAGTATTTT; cdr3_aa: CASSQDPGAITDTQYF
clone_size: few; d_call: TRBD2; j_call: TRBJ2-4; v_call: TRBV12-3/TRBV12-4; cdr3_nt: TGTGCCAGCAGCCCCGCTCTAGCGGGAGATGGATGGGCCAAAAACATTCAGTACTTC; cdr3_aa: CASSPALAGDGWAKNIQYF
clone_size: NA; d_call: NA; j_call: TRBJ2-3; v_call: TRBV6-1; cdr3_nt: TGTGCCACGCAGACACCCTTGGGGACAGATACGCAGTATTTT; cdr3_aa: CATQTPLGTDTQYF
clone_size: NA; d_call: TRBD2; j_call: TRBJ2-1; v_call: TRBV25-1; cdr3_nt: TGTGCCAGCAGTGAATACGGTACTAGCGGGAGTAGGTATGAGCAGTTCTTC; cdr3_aa: CASSEYGTSGSRYEQFF
clone_size: NA; d_call: NA; j_call: TRBJ2-5; v_call: TRBV5-1; cdr3_nt: TGCGCCAGCAGCCCGGACAGGGAGGGCCAGACCCAGTACTTC; cdr3_aa: CASSPDREGQTQYF
clone_size: NA; d_call: TRBD1; j_call: TRBJ1-2; v_call: TRBV14; cdr3_nt: TGTGCCAGCAGCCAAAGGACAGGGACCGCCTACACCTTC; cdr3_aa: CASSQRTGTAYTF
clone_size: NA; d_call: NA; j_call: TRBJ2-7; v_call: TRBV20-1; cdr3_nt: TGCAGTGCTAGCGTGAGGAGCTCCTACGAGCAGTACTTC; cdr3_aa: CSASVRSSYEQYF
clone_size: NA; d_call: NA; j_call: TRBJ2-1; v_call: TRBV6-5; cdr3_nt: TGCCGGGACCCCTCCTACAATGAGCAGTTCTTC; cdr3_aa: CRDPSYNEQFF
clone_size: few; d_call: NA; j_call: TRBJ2-1; v_call: TRBV27; cdr3_nt: TGTGCCAGCAGTCCTAAAGGTCCGGGAAGCTCCTACAATGAGCAGTTCTTC; cdr3_aa: CASSPKGPGSSYNEQFF
clone_size: NA; d_call: TRBD2; j_call: TRBJ2-7; v_call: TRBV30; cdr3_nt: TGTGCCTGGAGTCCTCCCCTAGCGGGGGGAACCTCCTACGAGCAGTACTTC; cdr3_aa: CAWSPPLAGGTSYEQYF
clone_size: few; d_call: NA; j_call: TRBJ2-7; v_call: TRBV12-3/TRBV12-4; cdr3_nt: TGTGCCAGCAGTTTAGCTCAGGGAGACTACGAGCAGTACTTC; cdr3_aa: CASSLAQGDYEQYF
clone_size: many; d_call: TRBD2; j_call: TRBJ2-7; v_call: TRBV7-9; cdr3_nt: TGTGCCAGCAGCGATTTCTCCGGGACTAGCGGGCCACTCTCCTACGAGCAGTACTTC; cdr3_aa: CASSDFSGTSGPLSYEQYF
clone_size: NA; d_call: NA; j_call: TRBJ2-2; v_call: TRBV21-1; cdr3_nt: TGTGCCAGCCCCAAGCGTCCCGGGCCGGGCACCGGGGAGCTGTTTTTT; cdr3_aa: CASPKRPGPGTGELFF
clone_size: few; d_call: NA; j_call: TRBJ2-7; v_call: TRBV15; cdr3_nt: TGTGCCACCAGCAGAGATCTGGGACACAGCTCCTACGAGCAGTACTTC; cdr3_aa: CATSRDLGHSSYEQYF
clone_size: few; d_call: NA; j_call: TRBJ2-4; v_call: TRBV10-3; cdr3_nt: TGTGCCATCAGTGATAGACAGCGAGACATTCAGTACTTC; cdr3_aa: CAISDRQRDIQYF
clone_size: NA; d_call: NA; j_call: TRBJ1-4; v_call: TRBV6-5; cdr3_nt: TGTGCCAGCAGTCAAGGGGACGGAATTAATGAAAAACTGTTTTTT; cdr3_aa: CASSQGDGINEKLFF
clone_size: NA; d_call: NA; j_call: TRBJ2-5; v_call: TRBV7-2; cdr3_nt: TGTGCCAGCAGCTTAGGTGTGACAGTTGAGACCCAGTACTTC; cdr3_aa: CASSLGVTVETQYF
clone_size: NA; d_call: NA; j_call: TRBJ1-5; v_call: TRBV20-1; cdr3_nt: TGCAGTGCTGGGGGCTATAATCAGCCCCAGCATTTT; cdr3_aa: CSAGGYNQPQHF